These 10 T cell receptor beta chains were all obtained from the same sample, sequenced in a study of blood T cell repertoires in COVID-19. Assay: immunoSEQ multiplex PCR; the TCRdb copy retains only in-frame clones and omits some. The sample carries about 200,000 clones, almost 85% recorded once. Sequenced input: peripheral blood. Receptor source: a human donor with acute or convalescent COVID-19. The donor label of this sample is uncertain.

The chain couples TRBV19 to TRBJ2-3; TRBD1 matches at 7 bases. The CDR3 sequence is 14 residues long. V shed 6 bases, J shed 9 bases, and the junction held 12 bases outside the gene matches. Germline CDR1 and CDR2: LNHDA and SQIVND (reference sequence). This CDR3 reads CASSPGQAPGTQYF. The CDR3, as DNA: TGTGCCAGTAGCCCAGGACAGGCCCCTGGGACGCAGTATTTT.

The chain combines TRBV4-2 with TRBJ2-7; 12 nucleotides agree with TRBD2. V shed 6 bases, J shed 2 bases, and the junction held 20 bases outside the gene matches. The germline CDR1 and CDR2 sequences are LGHNA and YNFKEQ. There are 20 residues in the CDR3. CDR3 DNA: TGTGCCAGCAGATTACAAACCGGACTAGCGGGATCCATCCCTCCCTACGAGCAGTACTTC. This translates into CASRLQTGLAGSIPPYEQYF.

The chain employs TRBV5-4 and TRBJ2-3, with D possibly matching TRBD1 (6 bases). CDR3 length: 14 amino acids. From germline, CDR1 is SGHNT and CDR2 YYREEE (reference sequence). V lost 6 bases to trimming and J lost 0 bases, with 11 bases between them. CDR3 nucleotide sequence: TGTGCCAGCACCAGGGGCCCTAGCACAGATACGCAGTATTTT. The encoded protein is CASTRGPSTDTQYF.

This clone was observed a single time. The CDR3 region is CAISEATGGNQPQHF. The CDR3, as DNA: TGTGCCATCAGTGAGGCGACAGGGGGGAATCAGCCCCAGCATTTT. The chain has TRBV10-3 and TRBJ1-5; TRBD1 aligns across 9 bases. This CDR3 has 15 residues. J was trimmed by 4 bases and V by 2 bases; bases with no gene match: 3. Germline loops: CDR1 ENHRY, CDR2 SYGVKD.

The chain uses TRBV30 and TRBJ2-5; 8 nucleotides align to TRBD2. The trim removed 2 bases at V and 5 bases at J, leaving 10 bases unmatched. The CDR3 runs to 15 residues. The V gene's germline CDR1 is GTSNPN and CDR2 SVGIG (reference sequence). As DNA, the CDR3 is TGTGCCTGGAGTATCACTAGCGGCAGGCGGGAGACCCAGTACTTC. Protein: CAWSITSGRRETQYF.

This clone was observed a few times. The chain has TRBV21-1 and TRBJ2-1; the table's D call TRBD2 went unverified against the DNA. TRBV21-1 is a documented pseudogene. The CDR3 contains 18 residues. The CDR3 DNA reads TGTGCCAGCAGCCCCGAGCTAGCGGGACGAGGCGTCTACAATGAGCAGTTCTTC. Residues: CASSPELAGRGVYNEQFF.

The rearrangement links TRBV7-9 to TRBJ1-2; maybe TRBD1 (5 bases). With 5 bases removed from V and 3 bases from J, the gap between germline ends came to 19 bases. Germline V gene sequence: CDR1 SEHNR, CDR2 FQNEAQ (reference sequence). The CDR3 sequence is 16 residues long. The CDR3 nucleotides read TGTGCCAGCAGCCCTGACAGAGGGGAGGCTTACTATGGCTACACCTTC. Protein product: CASSPDRGEAYYGYTF.

This clone was detected a few times. This rearrangement joins TRBV2 to TRBJ1-5; possible D gene TRBD1, 5 bases. CDR1 and CDR2 from the germline V gene are SNHLY and FYNNEI. The CDR3 extends over 13 amino acids. Trimming removed 5 bases from V and 7 bases from J, with 12 bases in between. The CDR3 DNA sequence: TGTGCCAGCAGTAGCGGGGGGACCCAGCCCCAGCATTTT. Translating gives CASSSGGTQPQHF. The variable domain in full, with the rest retrieved from reference TRBV2 and TRBJ1-5, is EPEVTQTPSHQVTQMGQEVILRCVPISNHLYFYWYRQILGQKVEFLVSFYNNEISEKSEIFDDQFSVERPDGSNFTLKIRSTKLEDSAMYFCASSSGGTQPQHFGDGTRLSIL.

This chain connects TRBV4-1 to TRBJ1-6; D might be TRBD1 (5 bases). There are 14 residues in the CDR3. V lost 2 bases, J lost 5 bases, and 7 bases lay in between. CDR1 is MGHRA, CDR2 YSYEKL, per germline. This chain's CDR3 is CASSQNRNNSPLHF. Written as DNA, the CDR3 is TGCGCCAGCAGCCAAAACAGGAATAATTCACCCCTCCACTTT.

V is TRBV6-1 and J is TRBJ2-5; 7 positions match TRBD2. V lost 2 bases to trimming and J lost 8 bases; unmatched junction nucleotides: 5. There are 13 residues in the CDR3. CDR1 is MNHNS and CDR2 is SASEGT in the germline V gene. The chain's CDR3 is CASSEMGLQTQYF. The CDR3 bases are TGTGCCAGCAGTGAAATGGGACTACAAACCCAGTACTTC.